This paragraph reports one TCR beta chain. The sample belongs to a study of blood T cell repertoires in COVID-19. Germline V gene data show CDR1 as SGHRS and CDR2 as YFSETQ. The CDR3 runs to 14 residues. V was cut by 4 bases and J by 1 base, with 11 bases left in between. Here immunoSEQ multiplex PCR was the method, and the copy in TCRdb shows in-frame clones only, minus some. Altogether 150,000 to 200,000 clones are present, 70% to 90% being singletons, with the ten largest covering around 8.4%. The gene calls are TRBV5-1 and TRBJ1-1; possibly TRBD1 for D (5 bases). The TCR sequence derives from a woman of 80 years or more with COVID-19, enrolled during active disease. Sequencing used peripheral blood. In DNA form, the CDR3 reads TGCGCCAGCAGCCCGGGGAGGGGGAACACTGAAGCTTTCTTT. Translating it yields CASSPGRGNTEAFF. The complete variable domain, with remaining parts taken from reference TRBV5-1 and TRBJ1-1, reads KAGVTQTPRYLIKTRGQQVTLSCSPISGHRSVSWYQQTPGQGLQFLFEYFSETQRNKGNFPGRFSGRQFSNSRSEMNVSTLELGDSALYLCASSPGRGNTEAFFGQGTRLTVV.